These T cell receptor beta chains were read from a single sample in a study of shared clonotypes between healthy human individuals. The table came from immunoSEQ multiplex PCR; TCRdb's copy has only in-frame clones and leaves some out. Altogether about 2,100,000 clones are present, about 93% being singletons, with the ten largest covering approximately 1.7%. The specimen was naive CD8+ T cells from PBMCs. All receptors come from a young man in good health. Some clones in this sample may be carry-over from other donors' samples. The CDR3 runs from the conserved cysteine through the conserved F or W. Each record gives: clone size, D gene, J gene, V gene, CDR3 DNA, CDR3 protein. A D gene is named only where the DNA matches it firmly. The size of a clone is reported for some rows only, either as once, few or many, or as a class for expanded clones.

few NA TRBJ1-4 TRBV9 TGTGCCAGCAGCGTAGCGGGGACGGACGAAAAACTGTTTTTT CASSVAGTDEKLFF
few NA TRBJ2-2 TRBV19 TGTGCCAGTAGTATCGTCGAGGCCGGGGAGCTGTTTTTT CASSIVEAGELFF
NA NA TRBJ1-1 TRBV7-2 TGTGCCAGCAGCCCTAACAGGGCAACGTACACTGAAGCTTTCTTT CASSPNRATYTEAFF
NA NA TRBJ2-5 TRBV7-9 TGTGCCAGCAGCTTAGGACTGCGGACAGTCCAAGAGACCCAGTACTTC CASSLGLRTVQETQYF
NA NA TRBJ2-7 TRBV4-1 TGCGCCAGCACCCAAGGATGGGGGCAACGGGTCCCCTACGAGCAGTACTTC CASTQGWGQRVPYEQYF
NA NA TRBJ2-7 TRBV7-8 TGTGCCAGCAGCCAAGCTCGGGGTCTCGAGCAGTACTTC CASSQARGLEQYF
NA TRBD2 TRBJ2-7 TRBV10-3 TGTGCCATCAGCATCGGGACTAGCGGCTACGAGCAGTACTTC CAISIGTSGYEQYF
NA NA TRBJ2-1 TRBV5-1 TGCGCCAGCAGCTTGGACAGGTCGTACAATGAGCAGTTCTTC CASSLDRSYNEQFF
NA NA TRBJ2-3 TRBV5-4 TGTGCCAGCAGCAGTCCAGAAGACACAGATACGCAGTATTTT CASSSPEDTDTQYF
once TRBD2 TRBJ2-1 TRBV13 TGTGCCAGCAGCGCTCGCCTAGCGGTCTACAATGAGCAGTTCTTC CASSARLAVYNEQFF
NA TRBD2 TRBJ2-7 TRBV27 TGTGCCAGCAGTTCGGGGAGCGGGGGCGCCTACGAGCAGTACTTC CASSSGSGGAYEQYF
NA TRBD1 TRBJ1-2 TRBV19 TGTGCCAGTACTTGGACAGGTGGCTACACCTTC CASTWTGGYTF
NA TRBD2 TRBJ2-1 TRBV30 TGTGCCTGGAGTAGCGGGGGTTACAATGAGCAGTTCTTC CAWSSGGYNEQFF
NA TRBD1 TRBJ1-2 TRBV7-9 TGTGCCAGCAACCCAGGTGACAGGGCGAGGGGCTACACCTTC CASNPGDRARGYTF
NA NA TRBJ1-2 TRBV6-6 TGTGCCAGCAGCAACCCAGTGCGTAACTATGGCTACACCTTC CASSNPVRNYGYTF
NA NA TRBJ2-5 TRBV19 TGTGCCAGTAGTATGAAAGGATACCAAGAGACCCAGTACTTC CASSMKGYQETQYF
NA NA TRBJ2-7 TRBV15 TGTGCCACCAGCAGAGTAGGACAGAGCTACGAGCAGTACTTC CATSRVGQSYEQYF
NA NA TRBJ2-1 TRBV7-9 TGTGCCAGCACCTCAGCCAACTACAATGAGCAGTTCTTC CASTSANYNEQFF
once NA TRBJ2-2 TRBV19 TGTGCCAGTAGTGACCCTGGGCGGAACACCGGGGAGCTGTTTTTT CASSDPGRNTGELFF
NA NA TRBJ2-7 TRBV7-3 TGTGCCAGCAGCTCACGGTCTGACAGTTCCGAGCAGTACTTC CASSSRSDSSEQYF
NA NA TRBJ1-2 TRBV29-1 TGCAGCGTTGAAGAGGCGGGGGGCGGTTGGGGCTATGGCTACACCTTC CSVEEAGGGWGYGYTF
NA NA TRBJ2-5 TRBV4-1 TGCGCCAGCAGCCAAGCCCGGGCCGGTCCGAGGAGGGAGCAGTACTTC CASSQARAGPRREQYF
NA TRBD1 TRBJ1-3 TRBV9 TGTGCCAGCAGCCCCCCCACAGGGGCCGGAAACACCATATATTTT CASSPPTGAGNTIYF
NA NA TRBJ2-7 TRBV19 TGTGCCAGTAACGGACCCAGTGGGGAGCAGTACTTC CASNGPSGEQYF
once NA TRBJ1-1 TRBV5-1 TGCGCCAGCAGCTTTCACCAGGAACTCACTGAAGCTTTCTTT CASSFHQELTEAFF
NA TRBD1 TRBJ2-6 TRBV27 TGTGCCAGCCGGGACAGGGCTGGGGCCAACGTCCTGACTTTC CASRDRAGANVLTF
NA NA TRBJ1-2 TRBV2 TGTGCCAGCAGTGGGCCAGATGGCTACACCTTC CASSGPDGYTF
NA NA TRBJ2-2 TRBV9 TGTGCCAGCAGCGTGATTGCTAGCGCGAACACCGGGGAGCTGTTTTTT CASSVIASANTGELFF
NA TRBD2 TRBJ2-7 TRBV19 TGTGCCAGTAGTCCTAGACTAGCGGGACACCACGAGCAGTACTTC CASSPRLAGHHEQYF
few TRBD1 TRBJ2-6 TRBV28 TGTGCCAGCAGTCCCGGACAGGTTGCTCGTATTGGGGCCAACGTCCTGACTTTC CASSPGQVARIGANVLTF
NA TRBD1 TRBJ2-5 TRBV27 TGTGCCAGCAAAAACAGGGGGCCCATACCCCAAGAGACCCAGTACTTC CASKNRGPIPQETQYF
NA NA TRBJ2-5 TRBV7-9 TGTGCCAGCAGCTTAGGTCCAGGGAGTGGAGAGACCCAGTACTTC CASSLGPGSGETQYF
NA NA TRBJ2-2 TRBV6-4 TGTGCCAGCAGTGACTCGATTGGGGACTTCGAGCTGTTTTTT CASSDSIGDFELFF
NA TRBD1 TRBJ1-5 TRBV29-1 TGCAGCGTTTTACAGGGGAGCAATCAGCCCCAGCATTTT CSVLQGSNQPQHF
NA TRBD1 TRBJ1-2 TRBV7-9 TGTGCCAGCAGCGCCCGGGACAGGGCCATTGTAAACGGTCACACCTTC CASSARDRAIVNGHTF
NA NA TRBJ2-1 TRBV29-1 TGCAGCGTTGGCCTAAATGAGCAGTTCTTC CSVGLNEQFF
NA NA TRBJ2-7 TRBV9 TGTGCCAGCAGCGTGGGGGGGACAGGATACGAGCAGTACTTC CASSVGGTGYEQYF
NA TRBD2 TRBJ2-3 TRBV9 TGTGCCAGCAGCCCATCGACGGGGGGGGGCACAGATACGCAGTATTTT CASSPSTGGGTDTQYF